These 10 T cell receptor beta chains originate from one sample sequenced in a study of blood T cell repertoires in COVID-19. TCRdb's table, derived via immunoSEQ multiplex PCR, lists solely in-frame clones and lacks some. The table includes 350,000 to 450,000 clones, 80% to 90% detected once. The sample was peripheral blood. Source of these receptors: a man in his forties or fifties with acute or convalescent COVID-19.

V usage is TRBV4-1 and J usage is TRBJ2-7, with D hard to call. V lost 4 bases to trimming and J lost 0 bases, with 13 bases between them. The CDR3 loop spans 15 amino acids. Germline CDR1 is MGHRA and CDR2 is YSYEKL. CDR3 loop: CASSRQIGVSYEQYF. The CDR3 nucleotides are TGCGCCAGCAGCCGTCAAATAGGAGTCTCCTACGAGCAGTACTTC.

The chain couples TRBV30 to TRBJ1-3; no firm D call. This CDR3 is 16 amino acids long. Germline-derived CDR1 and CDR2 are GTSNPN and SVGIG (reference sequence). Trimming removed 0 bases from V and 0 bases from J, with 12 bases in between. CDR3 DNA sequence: TGTGCCTGGAGTGTGCGGGGAAGGATCTCTGGAAACACCATATATTTT. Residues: CAWSVRGRISGNTIYF.

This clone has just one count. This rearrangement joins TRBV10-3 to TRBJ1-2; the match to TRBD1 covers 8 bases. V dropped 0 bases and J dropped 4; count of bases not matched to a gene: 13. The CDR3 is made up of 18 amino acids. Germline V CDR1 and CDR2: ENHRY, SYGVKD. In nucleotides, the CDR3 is TGTGCCATCAGTGAGTCGAAGCGGGCAGGGGGCAAAATCTATGGCTACACCTTC. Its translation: CAISESKRAGGKIYGYTF.

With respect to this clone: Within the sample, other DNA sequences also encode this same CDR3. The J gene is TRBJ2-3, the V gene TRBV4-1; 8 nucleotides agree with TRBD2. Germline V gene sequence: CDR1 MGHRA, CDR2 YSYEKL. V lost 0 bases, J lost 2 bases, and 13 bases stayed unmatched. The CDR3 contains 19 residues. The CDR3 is CASSQDPGRAGGLTDTQYF. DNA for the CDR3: TGCGCCAGCAGCCAAGACCCGGGGAGGGCGGGGGGCCTCACAGATACGCAGTATTTT.

CDR3 DNA: TGCGCCAGCAGCCAAGTGGTGAAGGGGAGGGGGTTAGGCAATCAGCCCCAGCATTTT. This codes for CASSQVVKGRGLGNQPQHF. This chain links TRBV4-3 with TRBJ1-5; maybe TRBD1 (6 bases). In germline, CDR1 is LGHNA, CDR2 YSLEER. Trimming cost V 1 base and J 2 bases, with 21 bases left between them. This CDR3 spans 19 amino acids.

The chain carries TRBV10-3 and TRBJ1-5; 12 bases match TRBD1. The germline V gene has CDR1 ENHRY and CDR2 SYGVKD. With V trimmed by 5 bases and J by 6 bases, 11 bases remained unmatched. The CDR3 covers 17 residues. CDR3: CAISRDRGPTGGQPQHF. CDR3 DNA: TGTGCCATCAGTCGGGACAGGGGGCCGACTGGAGGTCAGCCCCAGCATTTT.

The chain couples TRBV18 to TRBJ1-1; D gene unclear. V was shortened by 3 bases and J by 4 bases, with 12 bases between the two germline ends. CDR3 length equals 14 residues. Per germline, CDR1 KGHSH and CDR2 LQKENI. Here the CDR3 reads CASSPIGLPTEAFF. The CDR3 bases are TGTGCCAGCTCACCGATAGGACTCCCCACTGAAGCTTTCTTT.

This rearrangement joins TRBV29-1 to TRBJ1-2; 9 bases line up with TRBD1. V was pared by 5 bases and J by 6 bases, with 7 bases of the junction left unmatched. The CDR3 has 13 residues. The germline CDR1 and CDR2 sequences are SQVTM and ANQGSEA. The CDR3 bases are TGCAGCGTTTGGGACAGGGATTTAGATGGCTACACCTTC. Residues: CSVWDRDLDGYTF.

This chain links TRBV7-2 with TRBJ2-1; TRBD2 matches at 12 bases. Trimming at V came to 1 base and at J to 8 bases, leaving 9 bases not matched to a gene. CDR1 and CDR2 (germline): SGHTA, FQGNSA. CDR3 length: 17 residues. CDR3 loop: CASSLVPPSGGAYEQFF. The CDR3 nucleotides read TGTGCCAGCAGCTTAGTCCCGCCTAGCGGGGGGGCCTATGAGCAGTTCTTC.

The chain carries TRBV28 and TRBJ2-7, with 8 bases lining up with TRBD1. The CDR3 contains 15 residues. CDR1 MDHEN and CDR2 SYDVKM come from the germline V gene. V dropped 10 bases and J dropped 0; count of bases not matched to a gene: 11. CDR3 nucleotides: TGTGCCACCCGGAGTTGGACAGGGATCTCCTACGAGCAGTACTTC. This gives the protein CATRSWTGISYEQYF.